This TCR beta chain was sequenced during a study of CD4 and CD8 cells across lung adenocarcinoma regions. Germline CDR1 reads LNHNV; CDR2 reads YYDKDF (reference sequence). The ends lost 0 bases at V and 7 bases at J; junction bases unmatched: 10. The CDR3 is 17 amino acids. Donors had localized lung adenocarcinoma, a non-small cell lung cancer. MiXCR was run by TCRdb on the PCR reads, yielding one entry per CDR3 protein. The profile shows under 20,000 distinct CDR3 sequences, 51% of them singletons. The material sequenced was CD8+ T cells from the center of a lung tumor. This chain connects TRBV15 to TRBJ2-3, with 10 nucleotides matching TRBD2. The TCR sequence derives from a female donor with lung adenocarcinoma. The CD4 and CD8 labels of this study may be unreliable. The CDR3: CATSRDPGSGRSNTQYF. CDR3 in DNA: TGTGCCACCAGCAGAGATCCTGGTAGCGGGAGGTCTAATACGCAGTATTTT.